This record looks at one T cell receptor (beta chain) sequence and its context. Repertoires were generated with immunoSEQ multiplex PCR, while TCRdb's copy carries only in-frame clones and drops some. The sample contains about 510,000 clones, over 75% of which appear only once. This CDR3 comprises 16 residues. Germline assignment: CDR1 SGHVS and CDR2 FQNEAQ. Trimming left V 5 bases short and J 2 bases short, with 19 bases between. The sample belongs to a study of shared clonotypes between healthy human individuals. Donors had no recently reported acute infections or vaccinations and were HIV-negative.

The sequencing input was PBMCs. This receptor was taken from a woman between 40 and 50 years old in good health. Some clones in this sample may be carry-over from other donors' samples. V usage is TRBV7-8 and J usage is TRBJ2-7, with a tentative D call TRBD2 (7 bases). The chain's CDR3 is CASSNRGAGSAYEQYF. The DNA of the CDR3 is TGTGCCAGCAGCAACCGGGGGGCAGGGTCAGCCTACGAGCAGTACTTC.